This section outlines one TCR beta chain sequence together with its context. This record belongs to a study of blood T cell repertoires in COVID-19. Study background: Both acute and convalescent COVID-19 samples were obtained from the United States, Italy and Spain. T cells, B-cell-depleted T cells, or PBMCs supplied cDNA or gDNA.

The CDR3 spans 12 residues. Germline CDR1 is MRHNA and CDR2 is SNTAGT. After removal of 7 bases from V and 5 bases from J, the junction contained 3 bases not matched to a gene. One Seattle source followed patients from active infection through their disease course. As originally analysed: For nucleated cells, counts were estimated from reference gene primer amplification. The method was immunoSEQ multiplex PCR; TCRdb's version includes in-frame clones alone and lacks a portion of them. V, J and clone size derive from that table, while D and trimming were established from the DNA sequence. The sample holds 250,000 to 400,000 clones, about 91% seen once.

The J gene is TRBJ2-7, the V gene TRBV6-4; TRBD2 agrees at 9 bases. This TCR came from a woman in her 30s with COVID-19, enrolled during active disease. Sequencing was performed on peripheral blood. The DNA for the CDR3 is TGTGCCAGCAATCGGACTAGCGACGAGCAGTACGTC. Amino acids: CASNRTSDEQYV.